This T cell receptor beta chain was recorded in a study of patients and donors after allogeneic stem cell transplantation. MiXCR, applied by TCRdb to the RT-PCR reads, yields one record per CDR3 protein. The table lists 800,000 to 1,000,000 distinct CDR3 sequences, about a sixth of them singletons. The sequenced material came from blood, either unsorted or a sorted T cell fraction (not recorded which). This sequence was found in a human donor who was either an allogeneic HSCT recipient or a stem cell or donor lymphocyte infusion donor (not recorded which). It is not recorded whose cells these are; they may come from a transplant donor.

CDR3 loop: CASSLDPGQSSGNTIYF. The DNA for the CDR3 is TGTGCCAGCAGCCTCGACCCGGGACAGAGCTCTGGAAACACCATATATTTT. The rearrangement joins TRBV7-8 to TRBJ1-3; TRBD1 aligns across 7 bases. CDR1 and CDR2 (germline): SGHVS, FQNEAQ. Trimming cost V 5 bases and J 0 bases; bases outside gene matches: 10. The CDR3 contains 17 residues.